These 15 T cell receptor beta chains were all obtained from the same sample, sequenced in a study of cytomegalovirus exposure and HLA in healthy donors. The primer mix had 60 Vbeta and 13 Jbeta primers. Libraries were prepared by immunoSEQ multiplex PCR; TCRdb keeps only in-frame clonotypes and omits some of them. In total, the table holds around 75,000 clones. Material for sequencing was PBMCs. Receptor source: a man between 45 and 60 years old in good health and CMV-seropositive.

The chain carries TRBV27 and TRBJ2-7; D possibly corresponds to TRBD1 (6 bases). The length of the CDR3 is 15 residues. CDR1 and CDR2 from the germline V gene are MNHEY and SMNVEV (reference sequence). V lost 6 bases and J 2 bases, leaving 17 bases between the germline ends. The CDR3 reads CASSYYPDRPYEQYF. In DNA, the CDR3 is TGTGCCAGCAGCTATTATCCGGACAGACCCTACGAGCAGTACTTC.

This chain uses TRBV6-5 with TRBJ1-2; weak D call: TRBD1 (5 bases). The CDR3 loop spans 13 amino acids. Germline-derived CDR1 and CDR2 are MNHEY and SVGAGI. Trimming stripped 4 bases from V and 8 bases from J, with 14 bases between. The CDR3 bases are TGTGCCAGCAGTTCTAGTTCAGGGCACGGCTACACCTTC. Translated: CASSSSSGHGYTF.

This chain joins TRBV6-5 and TRBJ2-3; 7 bases agree with TRBD2. Germline V gives CDR1 MNHEY, CDR2 SVGAGI. The length of the CDR3 is 16 residues. J was trimmed by 4 bases and V by 2 bases; bases with no gene match: 9. CDR3 in DNA: TGTGCCAGCAGTTACCTGGGGGGGGTAAGGTCAGATACGCAGTATTTT. Amino acids: CASSYLGGVRSDTQYF.

The J gene is TRBJ2-7, the V gene TRBV7-2; 8 bases align to TRBD2. V shed 1 base, J shed 3 bases, and the junction held 2 bases outside the gene matches. The CDR3 extends over 14 amino acids. Germline values: CDR1 SGHTA, CDR2 FQGNSA. The CDR3 sequence: CASSLGTSLYEQYF. As DNA, the CDR3 is TGTGCCAGCAGCTTAGGGACTAGCCTCTACGAGCAGTACTTC. The entire variable domain, with the rest obtained from reference TRBV7-2 and TRBJ2-7, is as follows: GAGVSQSPSNKVTEKGKDVELRCDPISGHTALYWYRQSLGQGLEFLIYFQGNSAPDKSGLPSDRFSAERTGGSVSTLTIQRTQQEDSAVYLCASSLGTSLYEQYFGPGTRLTVT.

The chain uses TRBV28 and TRBJ1-5; D is unclear. The V and J ends lost 2 bases and 0 bases respectively, with 11 bases between them. The CDR3 is 16 residues long. From germline, CDR1 is MDHEN and CDR2 SYDVKM. The CDR3 DNA follows: TGTGCCAGCAGTTTACCACAGACATATAGCAATCAGCCCCAGCATTTT. Amino acids: CASSLPQTYSNQPQHF.

The chain has TRBV2 and TRBJ2-7, with D perhaps matching TRBD2 (6 bases). The CDR3 has 13 residues. The V gene lost 7 bases and the J gene lost 6 bases, with 16 bases spanning the gap. Germline V gives CDR1 SNHLY, CDR2 FYNNEI. The CDR3 reads CASTELLGGEQYF. CDR3 DNA sequence: TGTGCCAGCACAGAGCTACTGGGGGGCGAGCAGTACTTC.

The J gene is TRBJ2-7, the V gene TRBV6-1; no clear D. The germline V and J ends were trimmed by 4 bases and 7 bases, with 14 bases remaining between them. This CDR3 is 13 amino acids long. Germline CDR1 and CDR2: MNHNS and SASEGT. The CDR3 region is CASSASFSWEQYF. CDR3 DNA: TGTGCCAGCAGTGCCTCCTTCAGTTGGGAGCAGTACTTC.

The rearrangement uses TRBV25-1 and TRBJ2-5, with TRBD1 as a possible D gene (5 bases). V lost 1 base and J 6 bases, leaving 12 bases between the germline ends. Germline-derived CDR1 and CDR2 are MGHDK and SYGVNS. The CDR3 spans 14 residues. The CDR3 DNA follows: TGTGCCAGCAGTGAATGGCAGGGTATGAAGACCCAGTACTTC. It specifies CASSEWQGMKTQYF.

CDR3 coding DNA: TGTGCCAGCAGCCCGCAGAGGGGTCAGGGGGCAGAGACCCAGTACTTC. It encodes CASSPQRGQGAETQYF. The rearrangement uses TRBV7-2 and TRBJ2-5, with 8 bases identical to TRBD1. The V gene end was trimmed by 5 bases and the J gene end by 4 bases; junction bases not matched to a gene: 12. Looked up from germline, CDR1 is SGHTA and CDR2 is FQGNSA. This CDR3 contains 16 residues. Full variable domain (rest looked up from reference TRBV7-2 and TRBJ2-5): GAGVSQSPSNKVTEKGKDVELRCDPISGHTALYWYRQSLGQGLEFLIYFQGNSAPDKSGLPSDRFSAERTGGSVSTLTIQRTQQEDSAVYLCASSPQRGQGAETQYFGPGTRLLVL.

The rearrangement joins TRBV19 to TRBJ1-6; the D gene is possibly TRBD1 (6 bases). The CDR3 length is 15 residues. V dropped 3 bases and J dropped 14 bases, with 20 bases sitting between them. The germline gives CDR1 LNHDA, CDR2 SQIVND (reference sequence). The CDR3 sequence is CASSMAGAIGLSLHF. The CDR3, as DNA: TGTGCCAGTAGTATGGCAGGGGCAATCGGATTATCCCTCCACTTT.

This chain joins TRBV2 and TRBJ2-4, with 7 bases fitting TRBD1. Losses at the gene ends were 1 base for V and 6 bases for J; bases not matched to a gene: 9. The CDR3 loop spans 16 amino acids. In germline, CDR1 is SNHLY, CDR2 FYNNEI. CDR3 protein: CASSEDRGAGRNIQYF. For the CDR3, the DNA is TGTGCCAGCAGTGAAGACAGGGGCGCTGGAAGAAACATTCAGTACTTC.

The rearrangement uses TRBV5-1 and TRBJ1-1, with D perhaps matching TRBD1 (6 bases). Germline-derived CDR1 and CDR2 are SGHRS and YFSETQ. This CDR3 comprises 14 residues. V was clipped by 3 bases and J by 1 base, with 10 bases between them. This chain's CDR3 is CASSSGTPNTEAFF. The CDR3 coding sequence is TGCGCCAGCAGCTCCGGGACACCGAACACTGAAGCTTTCTTT.

The rearrangement uses TRBV5-6 and TRBJ1-5; D possibly corresponds to TRBD1 (6 bases). CDR1 is SGHDT and CDR2 is YYEEEE in the germline V gene. V lost 2 bases and J 2 bases, leaving 17 bases between the germline ends. This CDR3 region has 17 residues. This chain's CDR3 is CASSLRTGYEGNQPQHF. The CDR3 bases are TGTGCCAGCAGCTTACGCACAGGGTACGAGGGCAATCAGCCCCAGCATTTT. Together with reference TRBV5-6 and TRBJ1-5, the CDR3 gives the full variable domain: DAGVTQSPTHLIKTRGQQVTLRCSPKSGHDTVSWYQQALGQGPQFIFQYYEEEERQRGNFPDRFSGHQFPNYSSELNVNALLLGDSALYLCASSLRTGYEGNQPQHFGDGTRLSIL.

This chain uses TRBV9 with TRBJ2-5, with TRBD2 identical over 8 bases. Looked up from germline, CDR1 is SGDLS and CDR2 is YYNGEE. V shed 3 bases, J shed 5 bases, and the junction held 9 bases outside the gene matches. This CDR3 comprises 15 residues. In DNA, the CDR3 is TGTGCCAGCAGCGCAACGGGGGGGCCGATGGAGACCCAGTACTTC. This encodes CASSATGGPMETQYF.

The chain links TRBV6-4 to TRBJ2-7; perhaps TRBD2 as D (5 bases). This CDR3 region has 15 residues. The ends were cut back, 5 bases at V and 5 bases at J, with 19 bases in the middle. CDR1 and CDR2 from the germline V gene are MRHNA and SNTAGT. For the CDR3, the DNA is TGTGCCAGCAGTTCTCCGGTAGAGGGTATGGACGAGCAGTACTTC. This encodes CASSSPVEGMDEQYF.